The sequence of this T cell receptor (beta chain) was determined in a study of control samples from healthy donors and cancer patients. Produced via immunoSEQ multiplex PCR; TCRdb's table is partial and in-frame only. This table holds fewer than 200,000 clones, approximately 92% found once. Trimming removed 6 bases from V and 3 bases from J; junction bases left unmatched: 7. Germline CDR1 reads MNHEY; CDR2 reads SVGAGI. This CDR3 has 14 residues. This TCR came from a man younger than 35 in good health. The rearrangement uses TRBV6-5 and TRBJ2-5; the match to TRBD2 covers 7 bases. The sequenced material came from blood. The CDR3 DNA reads TGTGCCAGCAGGGGGAGAAGCGGGGAAGAGACCCAGTACTTC. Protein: CASRGRSGEETQYF.